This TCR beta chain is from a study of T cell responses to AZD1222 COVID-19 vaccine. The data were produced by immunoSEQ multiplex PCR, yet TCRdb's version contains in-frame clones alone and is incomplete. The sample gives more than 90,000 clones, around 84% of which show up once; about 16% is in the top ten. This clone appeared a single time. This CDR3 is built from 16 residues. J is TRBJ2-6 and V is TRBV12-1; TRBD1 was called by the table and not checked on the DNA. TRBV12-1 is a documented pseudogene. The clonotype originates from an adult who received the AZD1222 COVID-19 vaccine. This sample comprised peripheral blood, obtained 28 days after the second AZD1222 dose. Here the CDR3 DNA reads TGTGCCACCAAACCAGGGGGAGCTCCTCCGGCCAACGTCCTGACTTTC. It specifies CATKPGGAPPANVLTF.